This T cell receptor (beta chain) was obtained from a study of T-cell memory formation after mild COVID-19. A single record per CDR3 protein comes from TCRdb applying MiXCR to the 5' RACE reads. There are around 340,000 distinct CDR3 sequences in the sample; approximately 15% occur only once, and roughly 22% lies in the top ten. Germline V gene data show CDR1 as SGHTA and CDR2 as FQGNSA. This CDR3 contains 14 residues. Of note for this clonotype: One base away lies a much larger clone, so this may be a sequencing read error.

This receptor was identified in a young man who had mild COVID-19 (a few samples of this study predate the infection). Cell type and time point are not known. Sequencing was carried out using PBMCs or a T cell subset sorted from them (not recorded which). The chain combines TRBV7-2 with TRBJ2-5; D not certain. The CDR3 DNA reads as TGTGCCAGCGGCTTATCGGTAGGGTCCGAGACCCAGTACTTC. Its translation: CASGLSVGSETQYF.